This T cell receptor (beta chain) was profiled in a study of CD8 T cells in Susac syndrome. When the RNA was reverse transcribed, random hexamers were used with an input of 0.5 to 1 ug. An immunoSEQ multiplex PCR amplified TCR beta CDR3 over 54 Vbeta and 13 Jbeta. TCRdb processed the immunoSEQ multiplex PCR reads anew with MiXCR; each CDR3 protein has one entry. The sample gives 250,000 to 350,000 distinct CDR3 sequences, approximately 84% of which show up once; approximately 0.12% is in the top ten. The CDR3 length is 13 residues. The V gene lost 2 bases and the J gene lost 4 bases, with 7 bases spanning the gap. Per germline, CDR1 MGHRA and CDR2 YSYEKL.

The TCR originated in a human donor with multiple sclerosis. The chain has TRBV4-1 and TRBJ2-3; D is undetermined. The sequencing sample was made of CD8+ T cells from PBMCs. The CDR3 spells CASSQIKPDTQYF. The CDR3 DNA reads as TGCGCCAGCAGCCAAATCAAACCAGATACGCAGTATTTT.